This TCR beta chain was sequenced during a study of Graves' ophthalmopathy and Graves' hyperthyroidism. Study-level findings and limits: Prediction of ophthalmopathy progression reached around 71% sensitivity and roughly 72% specificity. A model built from 13 signatures distinguished ophthalmopathy from stable hyperthyroidism with 85% to 90% sensitivity and 81.08% specificity.

The V and J ends lost 6 bases and 3 bases respectively, with 8 bases between them. There are 13 residues in the CDR3. Germline lookup yields CDR1 MNHNS and CDR2 SASEGT. At least ten counts were recorded for this clonotype. Its antigen is undetermined. Investigators amplified TCR beta CDR3 regions from RNA transcripts. An opening RT-PCR round employed HTBI primers and preceded a second-round multiplex PCR. MiXCR, applied by TCRdb to the multiplex PCR reads, yields one record per CDR3 protein. Among approximately 410,000 distinct CDR3 sequences, 15% were seen once, and the ten largest hold roughly 7%. The TCR originated in a woman under 30 with stable Graves' hyperthyroidism. The V and J genes are TRBV6-1 and TRBJ2-2; no reliable D call. The specimen was peripheral blood. The CDR3 loop is CASRSTYTGELFF. DNA of the CDR3: TGTGCCAGCAGGAGCACCTACACCGGGGAGCTGTTTTTT.